These T cell receptor beta chains were read from a single sample in a study of T cell changes during pregnancy in multiple sclerosis. Libraries were prepared by immunoSEQ multiplex PCR; TCRdb keeps only in-frame clonotypes and omits some of them. The sample has roughly 40,000 clones, approximately 90% seen once. The material was CD4+ T cells from peripheral blood mononuclear cells, obtained before pregnancy. All receptors derive from a female donor with multiple sclerosis, enrolled in a pregnancy study. CDR3s include the opening cysteine and the closing phenylalanine or tryptophan. The D gene is left open where the match is weak. Clone size is given for some rows only: seen once, a few or many times, or a class if the clone is expanded.

clone size,J gene,D gene,V gene,CDR3 DNA,CDR3 protein
-,TRBJ2-5,-,TRBV19,TGTGCCAGTAGGGTCGGGGAGACCCAGTACTTC,CASRVGETQYF
-,TRBJ2-3,TRBD2,TRBV5-4,TGTGCCAGCAGTCACGGCGGGGGGCGCACAGATACGCAGTATTTT,CASSHGGGRTDTQYF
once,TRBJ1-5,-,TRBV5-6,TGTGCCAGCAGCCCCGGAGGGGACCAGCCCCAGCATTTT,CASSPGGDQPQHF
-,TRBJ2-1,TRBD2,TRBV7-8,TGTGCCAGCAGCGTGACTAGCGGGAGGGTTAGGGGCAATGAGCAGTTCTTC,CASSVTSGRVRGNEQFF
once,TRBJ2-7,-,TRBV28,TGTGCCAGCAGTTCCTCAGGGACTGACTACGAGCAGTACTTC,CASSSSGTDYEQYF
-,TRBJ2-7,-,TRBV6-1,TGTGCCAGCAGTGAAGGCGGGTACTCCTACGAGCAGTACTTC,CASSEGGYSYEQYF
-,TRBJ2-2,-,TRBV4-2,TGTGCCAGCAGCCAAGATACGTTAGACACCGGGGAGCTGTTTTTT,CASSQDTLDTGELFF
once,TRBJ2-2,-,TRBV7-9,TGTGCCAGCAGCTTAGGGGCCAACACCGGGGAGCTGTTTTTT,CASSLGANTGELFF
-,TRBJ2-7,TRBD1,TRBV5-4,TGTGCCAGCAGCGAGGACAGGGGTGCTGCCTACGAGCAGTACTTC,CASSEDRGAAYEQYF
-,TRBJ2-2,TRBD2,TRBV7-6,TGTGCCAGCAGCACCGGGACTAGCGGGAGGGACGGGGAGCTGTTTTTT,CASSTGTSGRDGELFF
-,TRBJ2-7,-,TRBV28,TGTGCCAGCGGGCTGCAGGGTCCCTACGAGCAGTACTTC,CASGLQGPYEQYF
once,TRBJ2-4,TRBD2,TRBV4-2,TGTGCCAGCAGCCAAGGTTTGACTAGCGGGAAAGCAAACATTCAGTACTTC,CASSQGLTSGKANIQYF
-,TRBJ1-4,-,TRBV6-5,TGTGCCAGCAGTTACTCGACGGGCCAGGGCGGCAAACTGTTTTTT,CASSYSTGQGGKLFF
-,TRBJ1-4,-,TRBV6-6,TGTGCCACCAAGAGCAGGGGTGAAAAACTGTTTTTT,CATKSRGEKLFF
-,TRBJ2-3,-,TRBV6-1,TGTGCCAGCAGTGAAGCGATACTAGGACCCACAGATACGCAGTATTTT,CASSEAILGPTDTQYF
-,TRBJ2-6,TRBD2,TRBV29-1,TGCAGCGTTGGAGGTTTGGGAGGGCCCAACGTCCTGACTTTC,CSVGGLGGPNVLTF
few,TRBJ2-5,-,TRBV5-1,TGCGCCAGCAGCTTGGTAGCGGAGACCCAGTACTTC,CASSLVAETQYF
-,TRBJ2-1,TRBD2,TRBV7-2,TGTGCCAGCAGCCGAACTCTAGCGGGAGGGGTCAATGAGCAGTTCTTC,CASSRTLAGGVNEQFF
-,TRBJ1-5,TRBD1,TRBV2,TGTGCCAGCAGTTCGACAGGGTTGGAGGGCCAGCCCCAGCATTTT,CASSSTGLEGQPQHF
-,TRBJ2-5,TRBD2,TRBV28,TGTGCCAGCAGTTCGGGGGGGATCATCCAAGAGACCCAGTACTTC,CASSSGGIIQETQYF
-,TRBJ1-3,-,TRBV28,TGTGCCAGCAGTTTACTAGCCTCTGGAAACACCATATATTTT,CASSLLASGNTIYF
-,TRBJ2-5,TRBD1,TRBV10-1,TGCGCCAGCAGTGACCGACTGACAGGGGGCCTAACCCGGGGGGGGACCCAGTACTTC,CASSDRLTGGLTRGGTQYF
-,TRBJ1-2,-,TRBV18,TGTGCCAGCTCACCGGGAGTTGGCGACGGCTACACCTTC,CASSPGVGDGYTF
-,TRBJ2-6,-,TRBV7-6,TGTGCCAGCAGCCCCAAGTCGGGCAGGGCCGGGGCCAACGTCCTGACTTTC,CASSPKSGRAGANVLTF
-,TRBJ1-1,-,TRBV7-2,TGTGCCAGCAGTCAAGGGGGTGGAGCTTTCTTT,CASSQGGGAFF
-,TRBJ2-3,TRBD2,TRBV11-2,TGTGCCAGCAGCTTAGGTAGCGGGAGGGCCTTAAGCACAGATACGCAGTATTTT,CASSLGSGRALSTDTQYF
-,TRBJ2-3,-,TRBV5-1,TGCGCCAGCAGCTTGGAACTGCCCCGGGATACGCAGTATTTT,CASSLELPRDTQYF
-,TRBJ2-2,TRBD1,TRBV25-1,TGTGCCAGCAGTGAGCTGACAGGGTACAACACCGGGGAGCTGTTTTTT,CASSELTGYNTGELFF
-,TRBJ2-3,-,TRBV4-1,TGCGCCAGCAGCCAAGATGTCTGGACAAGCACAGATACGCAGTATTTT,CASSQDVWTSTDTQYF
-,TRBJ2-4,TRBD2,TRBV19,TGTGCCAGTAGTTGGACTAGCGGGAGTGGAGGAGCCAAAAACATTCAGTACTTC,CASSWTSGSGGAKNIQYF
-,TRBJ1-5,TRBD1,TRBV28,TGTGCCAGCAGTTTCGGACAGGGAGGCAGCAATCAGCCCCAGCATTTT,CASSFGQGGSNQPQHF
-,TRBJ2-7,TRBD2,TRBV29-1,TGCAGCGTGGGACTAGCTGGGGGGCACGAGCAGTACTTC,CSVGLAGGHEQYF
-,TRBJ1-2,TRBD1,TRBV10-1,TGCGCCAGCACGCGCGCAGACAGGGTGGGAGGCTACACCTTC,CASTRADRVGGYTF